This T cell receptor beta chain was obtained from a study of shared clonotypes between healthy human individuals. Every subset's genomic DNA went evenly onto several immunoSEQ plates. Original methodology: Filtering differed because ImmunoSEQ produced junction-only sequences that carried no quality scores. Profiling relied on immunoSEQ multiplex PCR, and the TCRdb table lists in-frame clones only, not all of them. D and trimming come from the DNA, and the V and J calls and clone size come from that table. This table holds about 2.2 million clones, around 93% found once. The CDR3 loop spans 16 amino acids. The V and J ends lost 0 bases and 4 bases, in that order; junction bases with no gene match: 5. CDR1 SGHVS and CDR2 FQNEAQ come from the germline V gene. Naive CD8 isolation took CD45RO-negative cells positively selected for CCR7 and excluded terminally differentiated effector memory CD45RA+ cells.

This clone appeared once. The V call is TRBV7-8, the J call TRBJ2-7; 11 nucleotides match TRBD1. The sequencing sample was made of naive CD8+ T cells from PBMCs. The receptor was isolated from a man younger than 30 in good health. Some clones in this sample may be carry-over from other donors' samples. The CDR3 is CASSLAGTGGFYEQYF. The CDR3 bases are TGTGCCAGCAGCTTAGCCGGGACAGGGGGGTTTTACGAGCAGTACTTC.